The 27 T cell receptor beta chains below all came from one sample that was sequenced in a study of identical twins (dated by TCRdb to about 2016). The receptor library was made with 5' RACE. The sequencing machine was an Illumina HiSeq 2000. In-frame beta chains were kept once TCRdb had trimmed the public reads at Q25 with fastp and called clones with MiXCR. Each record represents a unique CDR3 protein, reported with the most common genes and DNA among its rows. This sample is represented by a few hundred thousand distinct CDR3 sequences; approximately 10% of them were singletons. The ten largest make up 9% to 10% of the sample. Source material: memory T cells sorted from blood. The cell subset or site label, as the study defines it: CD45RO+ enriched T cells. The receptors stem from a man aged 45-65 years in good health.

This clonotype was recorded at least ten times. This chain uses TRBV6-2 or TRBV6-3 with TRBJ2-7; possibly TRBD2 for D (5 bases). The CDR3 is made up of 17 amino acids. V lost 6 bases, J lost 2 bases, and 23 bases lay in between. Germline-derived CDR1 and CDR2 are MNHEY and SVGEGT. DNA of the CDR3: TGTGCCAGCAGGGACGTTTCCGTGAGAAAGCGGCCCTACGAGCAGTACTTC. Translation gives CASRDVSVRKRPYEQYF.

The J gene is TRBJ2-3, the V gene TRBV27; D possibly corresponds to TRBD2 (6 bases). Germline loops: CDR1 MNHEY, CDR2 SMNVEV (reference sequence). This CDR3 has 16 residues. The V and J ends lost 5 bases and 0 bases respectively, with 15 bases between them. CDR3 in DNA: TGTGCCAGCAGTGGGTCTGCGGGGTTAAGCACAGATACGCAGTATTTT. It codes for CASSGSAGLSTDTQYF.

The chain has TRBV6-5 and TRBJ2-3; D is unresolved. The germline CDR1 and CDR2 sequences are MNHEY and SVGAGI. This CDR3 is 15 amino acids long. V was cut by 4 bases and J by 0 bases, with 11 bases left in between. The DNA of the CDR3 is TGTGCCAGCAGTTTTGACGGATCTAGCACAGATACGCAGTATTTT. Its translation: CASSFDGSSTDTQYF.

V usage is TRBV5-1 and J usage is TRBJ2-5; 8 bases map to TRBD2. This CDR3 has 15 amino acids. The V gene end was trimmed by 1 base and the J gene end by 1 base; junction bases not matched to a gene: 3. Germline CDR1 reads SGHRS; CDR2 reads YFSETQ. The CDR3 spells CASSLSGRFQETQYF. The CDR3 DNA reads TGCGCCAGCAGCTTGAGCGGGAGATTCCAAGAGACCCAGTACTTC. Full variable domain (missing parts from reference TRBV5-1 and TRBJ2-5): KAGVTQTPRYLIKTRGQQVTLSCSPISGHRSVSWYQQTPGQGLQFLFEYFSETQRNKGNFPGRFSGRQFSNSRSEMNVSTLELGDSALYLCASSLSGRFQETQYFGPGTRLLVL.

This clonotype was recorded a few times. The chain carries TRBV7-2 and TRBJ1-5, with a weak D call TRBD1 (6 bases). Germline V gives CDR1 SGHTA, CDR2 FQGNSA. This CDR3 region has 15 residues. Between the trimmed V and J ends, which lost 4 bases and 5 bases, there was a span of 15 bases. CDR3 sequence: CASSSSGQPYQPQHF. CDR3 DNA: TGTGCCAGCAGCTCATCTGGACAGCCCTATCAGCCCCAGCATTTT.

This clonotype was seen a few times. This rearrangement joins TRBV3-1 to TRBJ2-7, with 11 nucleotides matching TRBD2. This CDR3 has 15 amino acids. With V trimmed by 5 bases and J by 6 bases, 9 bases remained unmatched. CDR1 is LGHDT and CDR2 is YNNKEL in the germline V gene (reference sequence). The CDR3 nucleotides read TGTGCCAGCAGCACCCCACTAGCGGGAGCTGGCGAGCAGTACTTC. It specifies CASSTPLAGAGEQYF.

The sample holds many counts of this clonotype. The chain couples TRBV15 to TRBJ1-2; no firm D call. The germline V and J ends were trimmed by 0 bases and 8 bases, with 13 bases remaining between them. Germline loops: CDR1 LNHNV, CDR2 YYDKDF (reference sequence). The CDR3 spans 14 residues. CDR3 protein: CATSREGFSGGYTF. CDR3 DNA: TGTGCCACCAGCAGAGAGGGCTTCAGTGGAGGCTACACCTTC.

This clonotype was picked up many times. V is TRBV7-9 and J is TRBJ2-5; 7 nucleotides agree with TRBD2. Germline V gives CDR1 SEHNR, CDR2 FQNEAQ (reference sequence). J gave up 1 base and V 5 bases, and 10 bases lay outside the gene matches. This CDR3 spans 16 amino acids. CDR3 nucleotide sequence: TGTGCCAGCAGCACCCGGGACTACCGACTCCAAGAGACCCAGTACTTC. Residues: CASSTRDYRLQETQYF.

Notes on this clonotype: With a much larger clone just one base away, this may be a read error. This chain uses TRBV27 with TRBJ2-4; D is uncertain. The CDR3 runs 16 residues. Germline V lookup: CDR1 MNHEY, CDR2 SMNVEV (reference sequence). The CDR3 DNA reads as TGTGCCAACATAAATTTCGCTTCCCACACAAAAAACATTCAGTCCTTC. Its protein product is CANINFASHTKNIQSF.

Only a few counts were recorded for this clonotype. This chain connects TRBV3-1 to TRBJ2-1; either TRBD1 or TRBD2 may supply D (5 bases each). This CDR3 is 12 amino acids long. V was pared by 4 bases and J by 15 bases, with 16 bases between. The germline gives CDR1 LGHDT, CDR2 YNNKEL (reference sequence). The CDR3 region is CASSLRDRVWFF. The CDR3 DNA reads TGTGCCAGCAGCCTCCGGGACCGAGTCTGGTTCTTC.

This clonotype was detected ten times or more. The chain recombines TRBV27 with TRBJ1-1; possible D gene TRBD1, 5 bases. This CDR3 contains 13 residues. The germline gives CDR1 MNHEY, CDR2 SMNVEV (reference sequence). Trimming removed 2 bases at V and 4 bases at J, with 8 bases between. CDR3 DNA: TGTGCCAGCAGTTTAGGGGCGTCCACTGAAGCTTTCTTT. Its translation is CASSLGASTEAFF.

The J gene is TRBJ1-2, the V gene TRBV7-6, with D unresolved. Looked up from germline, CDR1 is SGHVS and CDR2 is FNYEAQ. V gave up 5 bases and J gave up 8 bases, with 18 bases separating them. The CDR3 spans 14 residues. This chain's CDR3 is CASSPGGGGIGYTF. For the CDR3, the DNA is TGTGCCAGCAGCCCAGGAGGTGGAGGGATCGGCTACACCTTC.

This sequence joins TRBV30 and TRBJ2-7; maybe TRBD2 (6 bases). V lost 3 bases, J lost 4 bases, and 13 bases lay in between. The CDR3 is 13 amino acids. From germline, CDR1 is GTSNPN and CDR2 SVGIG (reference sequence). The CDR3 reads CAWRKPGGYEQYF. The CDR3 DNA sequence: TGTGCCTGGAGGAAACCCGGGGGTTACGAGCAGTACTTC.

The genes are TRBV12-3 or TRBV12-4 and TRBJ2-3; TRBD1 might be the D (6 bases). Trimming stripped 7 bases from V and 0 bases from J, with 14 bases between. CDR3 size: 15 residues. DNA of the CDR3: TGTGCCAGCAAGAGGGACACTTCTAGCACAGATACGCAGTATTTT. Encoded protein: CASKRDTSSTDTQYF.

The DNA for the CDR3 is TGTGCCAGCAGCCAAGGAAGAGGTTATGAGCAGTTCTTC. As protein: CASSQGRGYEQFF. The J gene is TRBJ2-1, the V gene TRBV3-1, with no clear D. Germline lookup yields CDR1 LGHDT and CDR2 YNNKEL (reference sequence). The CDR3 contains 13 residues. Trimming took off 1 base at V and 8 bases at J, with 9 bases between the two ends.

The CDR3 DNA reads TGTGCCAGCAGTAGGGGACTCTTCAATCAGCCCCAGCATTTT. Protein product: CASSRGLFNQPQHF. This chain links TRBV28 with TRBJ1-5, with D tentatively TRBD1 (5 bases). The CDR3 spans 14 residues. From germline, CDR1 is MDHEN and CDR2 SYDVKM. With 5 bases removed from V and 3 bases from J, the gap between germline ends came to 11 bases.

This clonotype was counted at least ten times. The rearrangement joins TRBV12-3 or TRBV12-4 to TRBJ1-3, with unresolved D. This CDR3 has 16 amino acids. Trimming took off 0 bases at V and 0 bases at J, with 9 bases between the two ends. The DNA of the CDR3 is TGTGCCAGCAGTTTAGCGTTCGGATTCTCTGGAAACACCATATATTTT. Its protein product is CASSLAFGFSGNTIYF.

The chain carries TRBV20-1 and TRBJ2-1; 8 positions match TRBD1. The junction had 6 bases not matched to a gene; V was cut back by 3 bases and J by 2 bases. The germline CDR1 and CDR2 sequences are DFQATT and SNEGSKA (reference sequence). This CDR3 has 15 residues. The CDR3 protein is CSARAGGLPYNEQFF. In DNA form, the CDR3 reads TGCAGTGCTAGGGCAGGGGGCCTCCCCTACAATGAGCAGTTCTTC.

The gene calls are TRBV7-7 and TRBJ2-1; 9 bases line up with TRBD2. Per germline, CDR1 SSHAT and CDR2 FNYEAQ (reference sequence). Trimming cost V 3 bases and J 7 bases; bases outside gene matches: 7. The CDR3 is 15 amino acids. For the CDR3, the DNA is TGTGCCAGCAGCTTTTCGGATAGCGGGAGAAATGAGCAGTTCTTC. Translating it yields CASSFSDSGRNEQFF.

The chain is built from TRBV9 and TRBJ2-1, with 10 nucleotides matching TRBD2. The junction had 9 bases not matched to a gene; V was cut back by 0 bases and J by 9 bases. The CDR3 has 16 amino acids. The germline V gene has CDR1 SGDLS and CDR2 YYNGEE. In DNA form, the CDR3 reads TGTGCCAGCAGCGTAGAACTAGCGGGATACGGCGGTGAGCAGTTCTTC. Translating it yields CASSVELAGYGGEQFF.

This clonotype was counted only a few times. The chain combines TRBV30 with TRBJ2-7; D is uncertain. The CDR3 length is 12 residues. CDR1 and CDR2 from the germline V gene are GTSNPN and SVGIG (reference sequence). Trimming shortened V by 4 bases and J by 6 bases, and 13 bases separated the two germline ends. The DNA for the CDR3 is TGTGCCTGGAAAGGGCGGCCCGCCGAGCAGTACTTC. Amino acids: CAWKGRPAEQYF.

The CDR3 region has the DNA TGTGCCAGCAGTGAAGAGGGCGAGACCCAGTACTTC. Translation gives CASSEEGETQYF. The chain links TRBV2 to TRBJ2-5, with D unresolved. This CDR3 comprises 12 residues. The germline CDR1 and CDR2 sequences are SNHLY and FYNNEI. The germline V and J ends were trimmed by 1 base and 5 bases, with 5 bases remaining between them.

This clonotype was counted a few times. J is TRBJ2-1 and V is TRBV14; D may correspond to TRBD1 or TRBD2 (5 bases each). Trimming stripped 4 bases from V and 10 bases from J, with 14 bases between. This CDR3 region has 13 residues. Germline CDR1 SGHDN, CDR2 FVKESK. CDR3 bases: TGTGCCAGCAGCCGATGGACGGGGCTCGAGCAGTTCTTC. Amino acids: CASSRWTGLEQFF. Variable domain in full (rest from reference TRBV14 and TRBJ2-1): EAGVTQFPSHSVIEKGQTVTLRCDPISGHDNLYWYRRVMGKEIKFLLHFVKESKQDESGMPNNRFLAERTGGTYSTLKVQPAELEDSGVYFCASSRWTGLEQFFGPGTRLTVL.

This clonotype showed up just a few times. The chain recombines TRBV7-2 with TRBJ2-3; 7 bases agree with TRBD1. Germline V gene lookup returns CDR1 SGHTA and CDR2 FQGNSA. This CDR3 is built from 16 residues. The ends lost 0 bases at V and 0 bases at J; junction bases unmatched: 3. The DNA of the CDR3 is TGTGCCAGCAGCTTAGCGGCCAGGGGGAGCACAGATACGCAGTATTTT. This encodes CASSLAARGSTDTQYF.

This clonotype was counted a few times. The chain employs TRBV28 and TRBJ2-2; D is possibly TRBD1 (6 bases). Germline CDR1 is MDHEN and CDR2 is SYDVKM. Trimming stripped 7 bases from V and 1 base from J, with 13 bases between. There are 15 residues in the CDR3. The DNA for the CDR3 is TGTGCCAGCACCGCCGGACAGCTGAACACCGGGGAGCTGTTTTTT. Translation: CASTAGQLNTGELFF.

There are many counts of this clonotype. The chain employs TRBV20-1 and TRBJ1-6; no reliable D call. CDR3 length: 14 residues. CDR1 is DFQATT, CDR2 SNEGSKA, per germline (reference sequence). Trimming shortened V by 1 base and J by 5 bases, and 9 bases separated the two germline ends. The CDR3 nucleotides read TGCAGTGCTAGAGGGTCGCGGAATAATTCACCCCTCCACTTT. As protein: CSARGSRNNSPLHF.

This clonotype has at least ten counts. The genes are TRBV15 and TRBJ1-2, with D uncertain. The CDR3 sequence is 14 residues long. Germline V gene data show CDR1 as LNHNV and CDR2 as YYDKDF (reference sequence). The V gene lost 1 base and the J gene lost 4 bases, with 10 bases spanning the gap. The CDR3: CATSRASTLYGYTF. The CDR3, as DNA: TGTGCCACCAGCAGAGCCTCTACACTCTATGGCTACACCTTC.